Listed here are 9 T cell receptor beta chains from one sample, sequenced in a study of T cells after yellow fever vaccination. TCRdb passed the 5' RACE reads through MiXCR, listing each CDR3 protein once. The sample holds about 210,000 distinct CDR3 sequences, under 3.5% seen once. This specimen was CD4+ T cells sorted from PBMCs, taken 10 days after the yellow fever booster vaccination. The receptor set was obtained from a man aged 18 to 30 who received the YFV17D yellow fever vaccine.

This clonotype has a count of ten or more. The DNA of the CDR3 is TGTGCCACCAGTCTGTCCGGGGGCGAGGGCGGCTACACCTTC. This translates into CATSLSGGEGGYTF. This chain links TRBV24-1 with TRBJ1-2, with D possibly TRBD1 on 6 matching bases. V was shortened by 6 bases and J by 8 bases, with 18 bases between the two germline ends. Germline CDR1 KGHDR, CDR2 SFDVKD. The CDR3 has 14 residues.

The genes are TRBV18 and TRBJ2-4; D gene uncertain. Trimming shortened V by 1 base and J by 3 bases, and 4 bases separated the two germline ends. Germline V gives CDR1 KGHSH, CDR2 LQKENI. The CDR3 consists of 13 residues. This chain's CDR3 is CASSPQGKNIQYF. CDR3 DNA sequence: TGTGCCAGCTCACCACAGGGCAAAAACATTCAGTACTTC.

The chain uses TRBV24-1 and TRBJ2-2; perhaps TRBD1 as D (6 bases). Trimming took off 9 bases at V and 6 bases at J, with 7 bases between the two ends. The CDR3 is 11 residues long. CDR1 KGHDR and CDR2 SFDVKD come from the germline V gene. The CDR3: CATAGAGELFF. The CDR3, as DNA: TGTGCCACCGCAGGGGCCGGGGAGCTGTTTTTT.

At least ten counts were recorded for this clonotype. The CDR3 region is CASSFTDGNTEAFF. The CDR3 nucleotides read TGTGCCAGCAGTTTCACTGATGGAAACACTGAAGCTTTCTTT. The chain combines TRBV6-6 with TRBJ1-1, with D unclear. CDR3 length equals 14 residues. V lost 4 bases to trimming and J lost 2 bases, with 11 bases between them. The germline V gene has CDR1 MNHNY and CDR2 SVGAGI (reference sequence).

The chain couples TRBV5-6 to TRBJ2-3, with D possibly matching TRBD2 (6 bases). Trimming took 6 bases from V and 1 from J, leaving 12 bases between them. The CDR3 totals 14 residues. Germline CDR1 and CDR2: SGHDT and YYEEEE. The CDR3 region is CASKGEVGTDTQYF. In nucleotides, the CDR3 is TGTGCCAGCAAAGGGGAGGTGGGCACAGATACGCAGTATTTT.

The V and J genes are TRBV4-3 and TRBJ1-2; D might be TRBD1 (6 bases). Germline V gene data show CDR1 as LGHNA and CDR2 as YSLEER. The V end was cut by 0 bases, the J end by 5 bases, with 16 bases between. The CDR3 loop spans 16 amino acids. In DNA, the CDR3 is TGCGCCAGCAGCCAAGAAAGTGGAAGGACAGAGTATGGCTACACCTTC. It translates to CASSQESGRTEYGYTF.

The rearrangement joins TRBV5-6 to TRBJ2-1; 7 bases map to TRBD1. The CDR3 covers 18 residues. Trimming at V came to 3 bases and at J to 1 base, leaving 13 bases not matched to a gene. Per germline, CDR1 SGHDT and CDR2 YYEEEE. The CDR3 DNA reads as TGTGCCAGCAGCTCTTGGAGAAACAGGGGACGATCCTACAATGAGCAGTTCTTC. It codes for CASSSWRNRGRSYNEQFF.

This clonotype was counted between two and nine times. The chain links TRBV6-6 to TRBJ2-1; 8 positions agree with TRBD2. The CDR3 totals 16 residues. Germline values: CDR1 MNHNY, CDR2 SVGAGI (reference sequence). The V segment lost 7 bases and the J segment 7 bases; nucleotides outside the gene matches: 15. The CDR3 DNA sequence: TGTGCCAGCACCCCCCGGGGGGGACCCACCCTAAATGAGCAGTTCTTC. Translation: CASTPRGGPTLNEQFF.

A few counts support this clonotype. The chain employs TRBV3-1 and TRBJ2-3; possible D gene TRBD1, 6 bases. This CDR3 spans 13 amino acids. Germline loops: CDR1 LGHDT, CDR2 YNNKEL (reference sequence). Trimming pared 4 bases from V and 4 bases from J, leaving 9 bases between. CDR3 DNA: TGTGCCAGCAGCCCCTCAGGGGCAGATACGCAGTATTTT. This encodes CASSPSGADTQYF.